The entry below gives a single T cell receptor beta chain sequence along with its context. The source of the sample is a study of blood T cell repertoires in COVID-19. Measured with immunoSEQ multiplex PCR; TCRdb has only the in-frame clones, and not every one. The sample yields 200,000 to 300,000 clones, around nine tenths seen once. Per the germline V gene, CDR1 is LGHNA and CDR2 is YNFKEQ. This CDR3 spans 16 amino acids. Trimming took 2 bases from V and 0 from J, leaving 11 bases between them. This TCR was sampled from a woman aged 18 to 35 who had recovered from COVID-19. This chain uses TRBV4-2 with TRBJ1-3; D gene unclear. The sequencing input was PBMCs or T cells enriched from blood (not recorded which). The DNA of the CDR3 is TGTGCCAGCAGCCAAATCGCTGCCAGCTCTGGAAACACCATATATTTT. It codes for CASSQIAASSGNTIYF.